The clone carrying this TCR beta chain has a count of ten or more. The sample belongs to a study of Graves' ophthalmopathy and Graves' hyperthyroidism. Investigators amplified TCR beta CDR3 regions from RNA transcripts. An opening RT-PCR round employed HTBI primers and preceded a second-round multiplex PCR. MiXCR, run by TCRdb on the multiplex PCR reads, gives a single entry per CDR3 protein. The sample records around 1,200,000 distinct CDR3 sequences, about two fifths being singletons. This CDR3 spans 12 amino acids. Germline CDR1 and CDR2: SGHVS and FNYEAQ. The ends were cut back, 3 bases at V and 5 bases at J, with 8 bases in the middle.

This clonotype was sampled from an adult man with Graves' hyperthyroidism. What was sequenced was peripheral blood or thyroid tissue (not recorded which). The chain links TRBV7-6 to TRBJ2-7; D possibly corresponds to TRBD1 (5 bases). As DNA, the CDR3 is TGTGCCAGCAGCTTCTCAGGGAACGAGCAGTACTTC. The encoded protein is CASSFSGNEQYF.